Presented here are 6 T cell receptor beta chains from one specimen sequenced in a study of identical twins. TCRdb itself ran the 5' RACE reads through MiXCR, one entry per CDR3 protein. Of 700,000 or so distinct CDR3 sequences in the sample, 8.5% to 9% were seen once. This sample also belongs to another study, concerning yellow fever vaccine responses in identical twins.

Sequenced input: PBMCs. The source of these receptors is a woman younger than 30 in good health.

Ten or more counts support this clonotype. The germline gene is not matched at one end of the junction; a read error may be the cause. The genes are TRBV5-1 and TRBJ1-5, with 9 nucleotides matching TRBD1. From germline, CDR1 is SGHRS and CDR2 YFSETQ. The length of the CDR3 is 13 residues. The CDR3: CASSRDRDQPQHF. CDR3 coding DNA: TGTGCCAGCAGCCGGGACAGGGATCAGCCCCAGCATTTT. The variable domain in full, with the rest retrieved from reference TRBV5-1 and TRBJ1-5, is KAGVTQTPRYLIKTRGQQVTLSCSPISGHRSVSWYQQTPGQGLQFLFEYFSETQRNKGNFPGRFSGRQFSNSRSEMNVSTLELGDSALYLCASSRDRDQPQHFGDGTRLSIL.

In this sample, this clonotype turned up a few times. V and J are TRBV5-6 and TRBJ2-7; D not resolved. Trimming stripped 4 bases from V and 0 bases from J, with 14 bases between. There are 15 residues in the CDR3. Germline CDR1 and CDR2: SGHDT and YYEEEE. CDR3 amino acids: CASSEGPTPSYEQYF. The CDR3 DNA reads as TGTGCCAGCAGCGAAGGACCTACCCCCTCCTACGAGCAGTACTTC.

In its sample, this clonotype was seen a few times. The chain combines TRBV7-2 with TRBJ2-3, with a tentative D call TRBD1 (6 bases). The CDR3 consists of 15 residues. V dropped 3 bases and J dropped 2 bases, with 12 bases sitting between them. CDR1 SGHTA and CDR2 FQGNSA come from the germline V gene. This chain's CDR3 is CASSLGHPFTDTQYF. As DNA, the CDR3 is TGTGCCAGCAGCTTGGGACACCCTTTCACAGATACGCAGTATTTT.

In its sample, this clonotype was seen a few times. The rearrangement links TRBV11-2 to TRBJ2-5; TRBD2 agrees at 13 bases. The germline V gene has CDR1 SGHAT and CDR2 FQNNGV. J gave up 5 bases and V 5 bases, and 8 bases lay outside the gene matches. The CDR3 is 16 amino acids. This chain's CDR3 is CASSLGTSGTVETQYF. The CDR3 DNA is TGTGCCAGCAGCCTCGGGACTAGCGGGACGGTGGAGACCCAGTACTTC.

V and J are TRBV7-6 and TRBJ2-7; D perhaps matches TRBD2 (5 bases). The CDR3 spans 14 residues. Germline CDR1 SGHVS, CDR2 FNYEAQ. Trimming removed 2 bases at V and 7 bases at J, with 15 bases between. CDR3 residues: CASSLFSRDGEQYF. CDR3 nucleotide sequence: TGTGCCAGCAGCTTATTCTCCCGGGATGGTGAGCAGTACTTC. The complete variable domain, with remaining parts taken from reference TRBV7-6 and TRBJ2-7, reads GAGVSQSPRYKVTKRGQDVALRCDPISGHVSLYWYRQALGQGPEFLTYFNYEAQQDKSGLPNDRFSAERPEGSISTLTIQRTEQRDSAMYRCASSLFSRDGEQYFGPGTRLTVT.

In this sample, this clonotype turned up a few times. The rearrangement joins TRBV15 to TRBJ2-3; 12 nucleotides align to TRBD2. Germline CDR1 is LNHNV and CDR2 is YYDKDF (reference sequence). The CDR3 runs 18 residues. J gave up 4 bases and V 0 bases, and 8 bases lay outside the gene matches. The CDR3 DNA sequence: TGTGCCACCAGCAGAGAAGGGAAAGGGACTAGCGGGTCAGATACGCAGTATTTT. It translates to CATSREGKGTSGSDTQYF.